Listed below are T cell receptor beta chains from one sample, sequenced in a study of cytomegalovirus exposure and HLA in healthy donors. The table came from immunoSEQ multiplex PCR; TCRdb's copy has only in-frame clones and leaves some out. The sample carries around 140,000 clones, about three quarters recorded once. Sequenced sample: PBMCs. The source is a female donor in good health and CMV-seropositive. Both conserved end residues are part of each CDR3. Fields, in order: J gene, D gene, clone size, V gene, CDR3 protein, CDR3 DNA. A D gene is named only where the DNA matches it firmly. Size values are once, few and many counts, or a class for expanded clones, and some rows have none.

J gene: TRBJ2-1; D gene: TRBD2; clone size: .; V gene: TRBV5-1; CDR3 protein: CASSSERGGSYNEQFF; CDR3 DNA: TGCGCCAGCAGCTCGGAGCGGGGGGGATCATACAATGAGCAGTTCTTC
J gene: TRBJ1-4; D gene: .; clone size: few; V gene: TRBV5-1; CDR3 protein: CASSLVAESREKLFF; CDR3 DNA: TGCGCCAGCAGCTTGGTGGCGGAATCGCGCGAAAAACTGTTTTTT
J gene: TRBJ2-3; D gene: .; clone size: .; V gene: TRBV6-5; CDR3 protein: CASSYSWSSGDTQYF; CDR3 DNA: TGTGCCAGCAGTTACTCGTGGTCGTCGGGGGATACGCAGTATTTT
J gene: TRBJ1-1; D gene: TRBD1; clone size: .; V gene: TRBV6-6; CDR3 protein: CASSYSQGAEAFF; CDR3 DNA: TGTGCCAGCAGTTACAGTCAGGGGGCAGAAGCTTTCTTT
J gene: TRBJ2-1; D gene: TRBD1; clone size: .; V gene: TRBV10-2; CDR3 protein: CASNYDRVYNEQFF; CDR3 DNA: TGCGCCAGCAATTATGACAGGGTTTACAATGAGCAGTTCTTC
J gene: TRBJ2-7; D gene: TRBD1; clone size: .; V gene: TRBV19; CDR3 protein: CASTAGQGREQYF; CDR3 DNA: TGTGCCAGCACAGCAGGACAGGGGCGCGAGCAGTACTTC
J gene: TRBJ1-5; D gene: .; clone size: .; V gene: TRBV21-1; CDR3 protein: CASSRGRRGYSNQPQHF; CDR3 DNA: TGTGCCAGCAGCAGGGGCCGGCGGGGGTATAGCAATCAGCCCCAGCATTTT
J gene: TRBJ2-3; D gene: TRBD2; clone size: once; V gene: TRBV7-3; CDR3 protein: CASSLLGGSTDTQYF; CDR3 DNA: TGTGCCAGCAGCTTATTGGGAGGGAGCACAGATACGCAGTATTTT
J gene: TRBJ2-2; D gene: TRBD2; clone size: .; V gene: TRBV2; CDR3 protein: CASSRTPGLAGGSGELFF; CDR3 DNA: TGTGCCAGCAGTCGCACTCCGGGACTAGCGGGGGGGTCCGGGGAGCTGTTTTTT
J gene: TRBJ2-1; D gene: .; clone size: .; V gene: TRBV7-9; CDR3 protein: CASSTGQNEQFF; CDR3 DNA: TGTGCCAGCAGCACGGGACAAAATGAGCAGTTCTTC
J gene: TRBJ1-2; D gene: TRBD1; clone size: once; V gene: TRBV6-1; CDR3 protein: CASSEIYGQGTYGYTF; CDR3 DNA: TGTGCCAGCAGTGAAATTTATGGACAGGGGACATATGGCTACACCTTC
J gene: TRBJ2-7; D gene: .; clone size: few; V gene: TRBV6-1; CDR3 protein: CASSWANSYEQYF; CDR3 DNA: TGTGCCAGCAGCTGGGCTAACTCCTACGAGCAGTACTTC
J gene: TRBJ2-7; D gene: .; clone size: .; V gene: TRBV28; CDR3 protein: CASRGWGPKTAGTYEQYF; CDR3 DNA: TGTGCCAGCAGAGGGTGGGGTCCGAAGACAGCAGGCACCTACGAGCAGTACTTC
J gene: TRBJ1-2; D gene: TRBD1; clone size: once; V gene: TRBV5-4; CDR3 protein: CASSLAGTGGADGYTF; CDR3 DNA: TGTGCCAGCAGCTTGGCCGGGACAGGGGGCGCGGATGGCTACACCTTC
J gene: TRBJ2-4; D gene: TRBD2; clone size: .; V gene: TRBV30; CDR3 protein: CAWETKGTRGIQYF; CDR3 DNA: TGTGCCTGGGAGACTAAAGGGACTAGGGGCATTCAGTACTTC
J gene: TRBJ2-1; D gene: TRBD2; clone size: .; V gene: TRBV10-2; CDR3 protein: CASSRGGGRAFGYNEQFF; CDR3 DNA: TGCGCCAGCAGTCGAGGAGGCGGGAGGGCCTTTGGTTACAATGAGCAGTTCTTC
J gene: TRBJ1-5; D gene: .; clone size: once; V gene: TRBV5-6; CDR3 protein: CASSLVQDNQPQHF; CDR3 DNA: TGTGCCAGCAGCTTGGTGCAGGACAATCAGCCCCAGCATTTT
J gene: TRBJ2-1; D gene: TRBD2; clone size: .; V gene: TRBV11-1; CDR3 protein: CASSLEWEGPNEQFF; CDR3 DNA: TGTGCCAGCAGCTTAGAGTGGGAGGGCCCGAATGAGCAGTTCTTC
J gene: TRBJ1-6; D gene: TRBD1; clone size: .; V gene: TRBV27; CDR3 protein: CASSHGTGGRSPLHF; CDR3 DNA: TGTGCCAGCAGCCACGGGACAGGAGGACGGTCACCCCTCCACTTT
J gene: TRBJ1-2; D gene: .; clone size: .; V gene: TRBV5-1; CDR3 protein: CASSLLEGNYGYTF; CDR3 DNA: TGCGCCAGCAGCTTGCTGGAGGGGAACTATGGCTACACCTTC
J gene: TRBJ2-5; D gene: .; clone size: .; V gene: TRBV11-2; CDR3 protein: CASSFEAGVGETQYF; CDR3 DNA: TGTGCCAGCAGCTTCGAAGCAGGGGTTGGAGAGACCCAGTACTTC
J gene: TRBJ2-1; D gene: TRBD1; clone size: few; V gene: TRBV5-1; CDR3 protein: CASSSTGTGSYNEQFF; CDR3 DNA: TGCGCCAGCAGCTCTACCGGGACAGGGTCCTACAATGAGCAGTTCTTC
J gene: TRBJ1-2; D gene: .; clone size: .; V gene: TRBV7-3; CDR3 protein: CASSLTRDAQGGYTF; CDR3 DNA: TGTGCCAGCAGCTTAACGCGGGACGCCCAAGGGGGCTACACCTTC
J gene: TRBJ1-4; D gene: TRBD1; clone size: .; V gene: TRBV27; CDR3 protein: CASSQGQGSNEKLFF; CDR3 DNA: TGTGCCAGCAGTCAGGGACAGGGGTCTAATGAAAAACTGTTTTTT
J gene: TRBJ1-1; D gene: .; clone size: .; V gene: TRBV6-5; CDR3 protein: CASSYSSGVKAFF; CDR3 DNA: TGTGCCAGCAGTTACTCGTCAGGGGTGAAAGCTTTCTTT
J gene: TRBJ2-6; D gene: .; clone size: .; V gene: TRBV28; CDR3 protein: CASQDSGANVLTF; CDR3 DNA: TGTGCCAGCCAGGACTCTGGGGCCAACGTCCTGACTTTC
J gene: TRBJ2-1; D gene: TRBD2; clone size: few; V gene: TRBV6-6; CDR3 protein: CASTHGLAGVHEQFF; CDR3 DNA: TGTGCCAGCACCCACGGACTAGCGGGAGTCCATGAGCAGTTCTTC
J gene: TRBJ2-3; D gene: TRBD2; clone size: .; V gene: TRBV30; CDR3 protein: CAWIPPGGNTDTQYF; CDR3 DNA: TGTGCCTGGATCCCCCCGGGGGGGAACACAGATACGCAGTATTTT
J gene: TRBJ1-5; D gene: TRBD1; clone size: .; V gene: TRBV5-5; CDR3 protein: CASSIRDSKTSNQPQHF; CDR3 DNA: TGTGCCAGCAGCATCCGGGACAGTAAGACCAGCAATCAGCCCCAGCATTTT
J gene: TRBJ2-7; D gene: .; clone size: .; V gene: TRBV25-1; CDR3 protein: CASSEYSGAGEQYF; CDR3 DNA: TGTGCCAGCAGTGAATATTCAGGGGCGGGCGAGCAGTACTTC